This entry lists 10 T cell receptor beta chains sequenced from one sample in a study of T cell repertoires in cytomegalovirus infection. MiXCR, applied by TCRdb to the reads, yields one record per CDR3 protein. This sample yields 900,000 to 950,000 distinct CDR3 sequences, of which roughly a third are seen a single time; around 15% belongs to the top ten. Their cognate antigens are unknown. Sequenced material: cultured CD8+ T cells from PBMCs, taken from culture after CMV antigen stimulation. The receptors shown here come from a human donor in good health (CMV status not recorded). Some clones in this sample may be carry-over from other donors' samples.

V gene TRBV6-2 or TRBV6-3 combines with J gene TRBJ1-1, with 8 bases that match TRBD1. Looked up from germline, CDR1 is MNHEY and CDR2 is SVGEGT. This CDR3 is built from 13 residues. V lost 10 bases and J lost 5; bases outside the gene matches: 9. The DNA for the CDR3 is TGTGCCACTCAGGGGGCGCGAAGGACTGAAGCTTTCTTT. This gives the protein CATQGARRTEAFF.

This clonotype was detected ten times or more. The J gene is TRBJ2-3, the V gene TRBV7-6, with D possibly being TRBD2 (6 bases). Germline CDR1 reads SGHVS; CDR2 reads FNYEAQ. The CDR3 spans 16 residues. Deletions cut 4 bases from V and 3 bases from J, with 17 bases between. CDR3 sequence (DNA): TGTGCCAGCAGCTCTGACTTGCGGGAAGGGACAGATACGCAGTATTTT. It specifies CASSSDLREGTDTQYF.

This clonotype showed up many times. The chain joins TRBV7-9 to TRBJ2-4; 10 bases are shared with TRBD1. The CDR3 totals 16 residues. Per the germline V gene, CDR1 is SEHNR and CDR2 is FQNEAQ (reference sequence). Trimming removed 5 bases from V and 3 bases from J; junction bases left unmatched: 7. This chain's CDR3 is CASSRDRGPGKNIQYF. CDR3 bases: TGTGCCAGCAGCCGAGACAGGGGGCCTGGCAAAAACATTCAGTACTTC.

The rearrangement joins TRBV12-3 or TRBV12-4 to TRBJ2-1; D is uncertain. The CDR3 loop spans 16 amino acids. The germline V and J ends were trimmed by 6 bases and 9 bases, with 24 bases remaining between them. As DNA, the CDR3 is TGTGCCAGCAGGTCCACCCGCGGACGTCTGGGTACTGAGCAGTTCTTC. The encoded protein is CASRSTRGRLGTEQFF.

V usage is TRBV5-4 and J usage is TRBJ2-3; no firm D call. This CDR3 spans 13 amino acids. Germline values: CDR1 SGHNT, CDR2 YYREEE (reference sequence). Between the trimmed V and J ends, which lost 4 bases and 2 bases, there was a span of 8 bases. CDR3 sequence: CASSEINTDTQYF. In DNA form, the CDR3 reads TGTGCCAGCAGCGAAATCAACACAGATACGCAGTATTTT.

The chain carries TRBV27 and TRBJ1-5, with TRBD1 matching 7 bases. Germline loops: CDR1 MNHEY, CDR2 SMNVEV (reference sequence). After removal of 6 bases from V and 5 bases from J, the junction contained 10 bases not matched to a gene. CDR3 length: 15 amino acids. The CDR3 nucleotides are TGTGCCAGCAGCCCCACCGGGACAGACTATCAGCCCCAGCATTTT. Protein sequence: CASSPTGTDYQPQHF.

This clonotype has only a few counts. This chain connects TRBV12-3 or TRBV12-4 to TRBJ2-7; D call uncertain. The CDR3 has 14 amino acids. Trimming cost V 1 base and J 2 bases, with 9 bases left between them. The CDR3 region has the DNA TGTGCCAGCAGTTTAGGGGAAAGTACCTACGAGCAGTACTTC. It specifies CASSLGESTYEQYF.

This clonotype was seen more than once but under ten times. The chain is built from TRBV12-3 or TRBV12-4 and TRBJ2-1; 9 positions agree with TRBD1. J lost 9 bases, V lost 5 bases, and 8 bases had no gene match. This CDR3 is built from 14 residues. The CDR3 nucleotides are TGTGCCAGCAGTCCGTCACAGGGGGCCGTTGAGCAGTTCTTC. This gives the protein CASSPSQGAVEQFF.

This clonotype showed up just a few times. The CDR3 loop reads CASSPWGRDRGPYGYTF. CDR3 nucleotides: TGCGCCAGCAGCCCCTGGGGCCGGGACAGGGGACCCTATGGCTACACCTTC. The V gene is TRBV4-3, the J gene TRBJ1-2; 10 bases agree with TRBD1. Germline values: CDR1 LGHNA, CDR2 YSLEER. V shed 4 bases and J 4 bases; nucleotides not matched to a gene: 12. The CDR3 is made up of 17 amino acids.

As to this clonotype: A read error may explain this, as a much larger clone is one base away. The J gene is TRBJ2-1, the V gene TRBV7-6; maybe TRBD2 (5 bases). The CDR3 is 13 residues long. Germline V lookup: CDR1 SGHVS, CDR2 FNYEAQ. The chain's CDR3 is CVSSADWDNEQFF. For the CDR3, the DNA is TGTGTCAGCAGCGCGGACTGGGACAATGAGCAGTTCTTC. The whole variable domain, remainder taken from reference TRBV7-6 and TRBJ2-1, is GAGVSQSPRYKVTKRGQDVALRCDPISGHVSLYWYRQALGQGPEFLTYFNYEAQQDKSGLPNDRFSAERPEGSISTLTIQRTEQRDSAMYRCVSSADWDNEQFFGPGTRLTVL.